The clone carrying this T cell receptor (beta chain) came up once. Its antigen is unknown. This sample is part of a study of T-cell reconstitution after alpha-beta-depleted transplantation in children. Study-wide results and caveats: Several hundred expanded graft clones reportedly were the source of alpha-beta T cells about two months after transplant. When one year had passed after transplant, most T-cell counts and diversity came from newly produced T cells. TCRbeta diversity was high at day 60 in some patients (a result of surviving recipient T cells and thymic progenitors).

Germline values: CDR1 MRHNA, CDR2 SNTAGT. CDR3 length: 14 amino acids. The V and J ends lost 4 bases and 2 bases respectively, with 9 bases between them. This sample's TCRbeta library carried unique molecular identifier barcodes. TCRdb re-called the PCR reads through MiXCR, storing one row per CDR3 protein. The data show about 900,000 distinct CDR3 sequences, with around 30% seen just once and roughly 31% held by the top ten. The sequences come from PBMCs, mostly from graft donor cells, collected 360 days after TCRalphabeta/CD19-depleted stem cell transplant. This chain connects TRBV6-4 to TRBJ1-3; D gene unclear. This sequence was found in a boy younger than two who had a stem cell transplant for SCID, so the T cells may come from the graft donor. CDR3 amino acids: CASSGLRTGNTIYF. The CDR3 nucleotides read TGTGCCAGCAGTGGACTCCGGACTGGAAACACCATATATTTT.